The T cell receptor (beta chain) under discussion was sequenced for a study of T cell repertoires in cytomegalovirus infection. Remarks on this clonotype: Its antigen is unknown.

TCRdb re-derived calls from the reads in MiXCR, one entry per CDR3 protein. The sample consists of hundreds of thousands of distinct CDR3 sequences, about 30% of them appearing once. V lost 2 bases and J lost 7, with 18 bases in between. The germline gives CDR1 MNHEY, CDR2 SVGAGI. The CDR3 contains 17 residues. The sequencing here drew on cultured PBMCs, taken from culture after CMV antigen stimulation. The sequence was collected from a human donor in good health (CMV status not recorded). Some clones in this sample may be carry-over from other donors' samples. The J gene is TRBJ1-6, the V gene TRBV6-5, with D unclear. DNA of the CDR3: TGTGCCAGCAGTTACACGGACGCCGGTGCCGCGAATTCACCCCTCCACTTT. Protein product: CASSYTDAGAANSPLHF.